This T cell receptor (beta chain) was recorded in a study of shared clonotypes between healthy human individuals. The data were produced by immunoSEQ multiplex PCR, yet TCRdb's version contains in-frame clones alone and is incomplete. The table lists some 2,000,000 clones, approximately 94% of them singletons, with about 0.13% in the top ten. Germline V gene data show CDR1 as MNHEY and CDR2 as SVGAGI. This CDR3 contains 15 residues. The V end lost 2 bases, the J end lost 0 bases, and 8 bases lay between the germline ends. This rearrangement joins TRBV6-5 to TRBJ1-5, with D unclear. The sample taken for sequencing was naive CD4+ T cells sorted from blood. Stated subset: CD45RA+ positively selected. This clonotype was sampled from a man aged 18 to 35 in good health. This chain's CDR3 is CASSYIGDSNQPQHF. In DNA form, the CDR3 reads TGTGCCAGCAGTTACATCGGGGATAGCAATCAGCCCCAGCATTTT.